Below are 23 T cell receptor beta chains sequenced from a single sample in a study of T cells after yellow fever vaccination. TCRdb analysed the 5' RACE reads with MiXCR anew, one entry per CDR3 protein. The data show some 350,000 distinct CDR3 sequences, over 8% seen once. The source material was PBMCs, sampled on the day of the first yellow fever vaccination. These receptors all stem from a man in his late teens or twenties who received the YFV17D yellow fever vaccine.

This clonotype was detected ten times or more. The genes are TRBV21-1 and TRBJ1-6. TRBV21-1 is shown as a pseudogene. The CDR3 spans 16 residues. CDR3 DNA sequence: TGTGCCAGAGGGAGCGGGTTAGGAAGGTTGAATTCACCCCTCCACTTT. Translation gives CARGSGLGRLNSPLHF.

This chain links TRBV7-8 with TRBJ1-3, with a tentative D call TRBD1 (5 bases). CDR1 SGHVS and CDR2 FQNEAQ come from the germline V gene. This CDR3 has 14 amino acids. Trimming shortened V by 5 bases and J by 3 bases, and 11 bases separated the two germline ends. The CDR3 here is CASSPGTFGNTIYF. In nucleotides, the CDR3 is TGTGCCAGCAGCCCCGGGACTTTTGGAAACACCATATATTTT.

This clonotype was counted a few times. The chain combines TRBV7-3 with TRBJ1-1, with 9 nucleotides matching TRBD1. Germline assignment: CDR1 SGHTA and CDR2 FQGTGA. V lost 5 bases and J lost 4; bases outside the gene matches: 8. The CDR3 is 15 residues long. The CDR3 region is CASSPGTGLGTEAFF. The CDR3 region has the DNA TGTGCCAGCAGCCCAGGGACAGGGCTGGGCACTGAAGCTTTCTTT.

This clonotype has more than one count but fewer than ten. The chain carries TRBV7-2 and TRBJ1-2, with D tentatively TRBD1 (6 bases). Germline CDR1 SGHTA, CDR2 FQGNSA. The CDR3 runs to 15 residues. Trimming cost V 4 bases and J 8 bases, with 20 bases left between them. CDR3 amino acids: CASSSQGPSLGGYTF. The CDR3 region has the DNA TGTGCCAGCAGCTCACAGGGTCCCTCGCTTGGAGGCTACACCTTC.

This clonotype was seen ten or more times. The chain is built from TRBV5-1 and TRBJ2-5; D might be TRBD1 (6 bases). The CDR3 is made up of 14 amino acids. Trimming shortened V by 2 bases and J by 5 bases, and 13 bases separated the two germline ends. Germline V CDR1 and CDR2: SGHRS, YFSETQ. DNA of the CDR3: TGCGCCAGCAGCTTTACAGGGCCCAGGGAGACCCAGTACTTC. Translated, it gives CASSFTGPRETQYF.

This clonotype was seen only a few times. This chain connects TRBV7-3 to TRBJ2-5; a possible D gene is TRBD2 (5 bases). Germline-derived CDR1 and CDR2 are SGHTA and FQGTGA. V gave up 4 bases and J gave up 2 bases, with 11 bases separating them. This CDR3 has 14 residues. This CDR3 reads CASSSEPGQETQYF. The CDR3 nucleotides are TGTGCCAGCAGCTCTGAGCCGGGGCAAGAGACCCAGTACTTC.

This clonotype was found a few times. V is TRBV12-3 or TRBV12-4 and J is TRBJ2-3, with D perhaps assigned TRBD1 or TRBD2 (5 bases each). The CDR3 covers 17 residues. V was pared by 6 bases and J by 4 bases, with 23 bases between. CDR3: CASSTSFGTTYPDTQYF. Written as DNA, the CDR3 is TGTGCCAGCAGCACCTCTTTTGGGACCACATATCCAGATACGCAGTATTTT.

This clonotype occurred a few times. The genes are TRBV5-1 and TRBJ2-3; tentative D call: TRBD1 (6 bases). Looked up from germline, CDR1 is SGHRS and CDR2 is YFSETQ. V was pared by 4 bases and J by 5 bases, with 20 bases between. There are 16 residues in the CDR3. CDR3: CASSMDSYRVIDTQYF. CDR3 sequence (DNA): TGCGCCAGCAGCATGGACTCTTACAGGGTAATAGATACGCAGTATTTT.

This chain links TRBV25-1 with TRBJ1-1; D is ambiguous. V was shortened by 4 bases and J by 7 bases, with 13 bases between the two germline ends. CDR1 and CDR2 (germline): MGHDK, SYGVNS. This CDR3 has 13 residues. The CDR3 DNA is TGTGCCAGCAGTGGTGGACGGCTGGTTGAAGCTTTCTTT. Translating gives CASSGGRLVEAFF.

This clonotype turned up a few times. This chain connects TRBV19 to TRBJ2-7, with 7 bases identical to TRBD1. CDR3 length: 16 residues. The germline CDR1 and CDR2 sequences are LNHDA and SQIVND (reference sequence). V lost 4 bases and J lost 2; bases outside the gene matches: 11. Here the CDR3 DNA reads TGTGCCAGTAGTACCTCGAGGACAGGTACCGCCTACGAGCAGTACTTC. This sequence encodes CASSTSRTGTAYEQYF.

The V gene is TRBV18, the J gene TRBJ1-3; D is uncertain. V lost 3 bases and J 6 bases, leaving 12 bases between the germline ends. The CDR3 length is 14 residues. The germline CDR1 and CDR2 sequences are KGHSH and LQKENI. The CDR3 reads CASSPTLNENTIYF. CDR3 in DNA: TGTGCCAGCTCACCTACCCTTAACGAAAACACCATATATTTT.

This clonotype was counted only a few times. The rearrangement uses TRBV4-1 and TRBJ1-6, with 7 positions matching TRBD1. V trimming: 1 base; J trimming: 5 bases; junction bases outside the gene matches: 5. The CDR3 totals 16 residues. CDR1 is MGHRA, CDR2 YSYEKL, per germline. CDR3 amino acids: CASSQVWDSDNSPLHF. CDR3 in DNA: TGCGCCAGCAGCCAAGTCTGGGACAGCGATAATTCACCCCTCCACTTT.

There are a few counts of this clonotype. This sequence joins TRBV10-3 and TRBJ1-2, with D unresolved. The ends were cut back, 4 bases at V and 8 bases at J, with 11 bases in the middle. Germline V gene lookup returns CDR1 ENHRY and CDR2 SYGVKD. The CDR3 runs 12 residues. The CDR3 sequence is CAISGAGPGYTF. In nucleotides, the CDR3 is TGTGCCATCAGTGGGGCAGGCCCCGGCTACACCTTC.

The sample holds many counts of this clonotype. The rearrangement uses TRBV9 and TRBJ2-5; D is possibly TRBD1 (5 bases). The germline gives CDR1 SGDLS, CDR2 YYNGEE. V lost 1 base, J lost 0 bases, and 10 bases lay in between. The CDR3 loop spans 15 amino acids. The CDR3, as DNA: TGTGCCAGCAGCGTACAGGGTACGAACCAAGAGACCCAGTACTTC. It is translated as CASSVQGTNQETQYF.

The chain employs TRBV6-5 and TRBJ2-2; 7 bases match TRBD1. The CDR3 runs 15 residues. V was pared by 2 bases and J by 3 bases, with 3 bases of the junction left unmatched. CDR1 MNHEY and CDR2 SVGAGI come from the germline V gene. In DNA form, the CDR3 reads TGTGCCAGCAGTTACGGTACAGGGGACACCGGGGAGCTGTTTTTT. Residues: CASSYGTGDTGELFF.

This clonotype was seen many times. V usage is TRBV27 and J usage is TRBJ2-5; D is undetermined. V shed 4 bases and J shed 1 base, with 7 bases lying between them. Germline V CDR1 and CDR2: MNHEY, SMNVEV (reference sequence). The CDR3 has 13 residues. The CDR3: CASSWQIQETQYF. The CDR3 DNA reads TGTGCCAGCAGTTGGCAGATCCAAGAGACCCAGTACTTC.

This clonotype was seen repeatedly, ten times or more. This chain links TRBV15 with TRBJ2-1; perhaps TRBD2 as D (6 bases). CDR1 and CDR2 (germline): LNHNV, YYDKDF (reference sequence). V shed 3 bases and J shed 0 bases, with 9 bases lying between them. This CDR3 is 15 amino acids long. CDR3 nucleotide sequence: TGTGCCACCAGCAGGGCGCGGGACTCCTACAATGAGCAGTTCTTC. This codes for CATSRARDSYNEQFF. The entire variable domain, with the rest obtained from reference TRBV15 and TRBJ2-1, is as follows: DAMVIQNPRYQVTQFGKPVTLSCSQTLNHNVMYWYQQKSSQAPKLLFHYYDKDFNNEADTPDNFQSRRPNTSFCFLDIRSPGLGDTAMYLCATSRARDSYNEQFFGPGTRLTVL.

This clonotype turned up a few times. The genes are TRBV12-3 or TRBV12-4 and TRBJ2-3; possibly TRBD1 or TRBD2 for D (5 bases each). V lost 3 bases and J lost 2, with 15 bases in between. This CDR3 has 16 amino acids. The CDR3 region has the DNA TGTGCCAGCAGTTTTCCGACACGGGGCTCCACAGATACGCAGTATTTT. Translation gives CASSFPTRGSTDTQYF.

This clonotype was counted at least ten times. The V and J genes are TRBV24-1 and TRBJ2-6; D remains ambiguous. V was cut by 5 bases and J by 4 bases, with 5 bases left in between. Germline V lookup: CDR1 KGHDR, CDR2 SFDVKD. The CDR3 spans 13 residues. Written as DNA, the CDR3 is TGTGCCACCAGTGTATCCGGGGCCAACGTCCTGACTTTC. Its protein is CATSVSGANVLTF.

This clonotype appeared a few times. The chain recombines TRBV27 with TRBJ1-1; D gene unclear. The V end lost 6 bases, the J end lost 4 bases, and 21 bases lay between the germline ends. Germline CDR1 and CDR2: MNHEY and SMNVEV (reference sequence). CDR3 length: 16 residues. CDR3 in amino acids: CASSLISGPRGTEAFF. CDR3 in DNA: TGTGCCAGCAGCTTAATTAGCGGGCCTCGGGGCACTGAAGCTTTCTTT.

V and J are TRBV7-2 and TRBJ1-1, with 7 bases lining up with TRBD1. The trim removed 6 bases at V and 3 bases at J, leaving 4 bases unmatched. The germline gives CDR1 SGHTA, CDR2 FQGNSA. The CDR3 is 13 residues long. The CDR3 region is CASRYDRDTEAFF. The CDR3 DNA is TGTGCCAGCAGATACGACAGGGACACTGAAGCTTTCTTT.

The table lists this clonotype with a few counts. V and J are TRBV9 and TRBJ2-1; D gene uncertain. CDR3 length: 13 amino acids. In germline, CDR1 is SGDLS, CDR2 YYNGEE. V lost 0 bases and J lost 13, with 14 bases in between. The CDR3: CASSVGVGPPQFF. CDR3 DNA sequence: TGTGCCAGCAGCGTAGGAGTGGGCCCCCCTCAGTTCTTC.

This clonotype was seen a few times. The rearrangement joins TRBV18 to TRBJ2-5, with 7 bases matching TRBD1. The length of the CDR3 is 17 residues. Germline CDR1 reads KGHSH; CDR2 reads LQKENI. The trim removed 3 bases at V and 3 bases at J, leaving 13 bases unmatched. This chain's CDR3 is CASSPSRDRVGEETQYF. DNA of the CDR3: TGTGCCAGCTCACCGTCCCGAGACAGGGTTGGAGAAGAGACCCAGTACTTC.